A single sample gave rise to the 28 T cell receptor beta chains below, sequenced in a study of OX40 agonist ivuxolimab in advanced cancers. This table comes from immunoSEQ multiplex PCR, and its TCRdb copy is limited to in-frame clones, with some not included. This sample has roughly 79,000 clones, with roughly nine tenths found just once. The sample in question was CD4+ or CD8+ T cells sorted from blood, obtained in a trial of the OX40 agonist ivuxolimab. Receptor source: an adult with an advanced solid tumor such as melanoma, head and neck, liver or kidney cancer.

The rearrangement joins TRBV30 to TRBJ1-2; D gene ambiguous. The CDR3 runs 14 residues. Germline CDR1 GTSNPN, CDR2 SVGIG (reference sequence). V shed 2 bases and J shed 8 bases, with 18 bases lying between them. The CDR3 region is CAWSLGPQTRGYTF. CDR3 DNA: TGTGCCTGGAGTCTCGGGCCCCAAACCAGGGGCTACACCTTC.

V gene TRBV27 combines with J gene TRBJ2-7, with D perhaps being TRBD1 or TRBD2 (5 bases each). The CDR3 extends over 15 amino acids. Per germline, CDR1 MNHEY and CDR2 SMNVEV (reference sequence). The V and J ends lost 2 bases and 3 bases respectively, with 14 bases between them. The CDR3 region is CASSLILGVDYEQYF. As DNA, the CDR3 is TGTGCCAGCAGTTTAATCCTGGGGGTCGACTACGAGCAGTACTTC.

The chain recombines TRBV28 with TRBJ2-3; 15 bases line up with TRBD2. V trimming: 6 bases; J trimming: 4 bases; junction bases outside the gene matches: 8. The CDR3 covers 17 residues. Germline V lookup: CDR1 MDHEN, CDR2 SYDVKM. CDR3 coding DNA: TGTGCCAGCAGGCAAGGACTAGCGGGAGGGCCCCCAGATACGCAGTATTTT. This encodes CASRQGLAGGPPDTQYF. The variable domain in full, completed from reference TRBV28 and TRBJ2-3, reads DVKVTQSSRYLVKRTGEKVFLECVQDMDHENMFWYRQDPGLGLRLIYFSYDVKMKEKGDIPEGYSVSREKKERFSLILESASTNQTSMYLCASRQGLAGGPPDTQYFGPGTRLTVL.

The chain is built from TRBV7-8 and TRBJ2-7; D might be TRBD1 (6 bases). Trimming took 5 bases from V and 0 from J, leaving 14 bases between them. Germline lookup yields CDR1 SGHVS and CDR2 FQNEAQ. The CDR3 is made up of 15 amino acids. The CDR3 loop reads CASSLEGQRSYEQYF. The DNA for the CDR3 is TGTGCCAGCAGCCTCGAGGGACAACGCTCCTACGAGCAGTACTTC.

The chain employs TRBV30 and TRBJ2-1, with D possibly matching TRBD1 (6 bases). CDR1 and CDR2 from the germline V gene are GTSNPN and SVGIG (reference sequence). Trimming pared 3 bases from V and 12 bases from J, leaving 15 bases between. The CDR3 length is 12 residues. CDR3 in amino acids: CAWSQLQGPQFF. In DNA, the CDR3 is TGTGCCTGGAGCCAACTCCAGGGGCCGCAGTTCTTC. The variable domain in full, with the rest retrieved from reference TRBV30 and TRBJ2-1, is SQTIHQWPATLVQPVGSPLSLECTVEGTSNPNLYWYRQAAGRGLQLLFYSVGIGQISSEVPQNLSASRPQDRQFILSSKKLLLSDSGFYLCAWSQLQGPQFFGPGTRLTVL.

V gene TRBV18 combines with J gene TRBJ2-3; D is perhaps TRBD2 (5 bases). The CDR3 length is 16 residues. Germline V lookup: CDR1 KGHSH, CDR2 LQKENI. Trimming cost V 1 base and J 1 base, with 12 bases left between them. CDR3 region: CASSPRNSVGTDTQYF. Written as DNA, the CDR3 is TGTGCCAGCTCACCACGTAATAGCGTTGGCACAGATACGCAGTATTTT.

This rearrangement joins TRBV7-2 to TRBJ2-1; 10 bases agree with TRBD2. CDR1 is SGHTA and CDR2 is FQGNSA in the germline V gene. The CDR3 runs 16 residues. V trimming: 1 base; J trimming: 9 bases; junction bases outside the gene matches: 9. This chain's CDR3 is CASSLVGLAGVVEQFF. The CDR3 DNA reads as TGTGCCAGCAGCTTAGTAGGCCTAGCGGGAGTCGTTGAGCAGTTCTTC.

The genes are TRBV6-6 and TRBJ1-1; D ambiguous. Germline assignment: CDR1 MNHNY and CDR2 SVGAGI (reference sequence). The CDR3 sequence is 13 residues long. V was pared by 2 bases and J by 2 bases, with 6 bases between. For the CDR3, the DNA is TGTGCCAGCAGTTACGAAGGAAACACTGAAGCTTTCTTT. Residues: CASSYEGNTEAFF.

This sequence joins TRBV27 and TRBJ2-7; unclear D gene. This CDR3 contains 12 residues. CDR1 and CDR2 (germline): MNHEY, SMNVEV (reference sequence). V was trimmed by 3 bases and J by 6 bases, leaving 9 bases between them. Written as DNA, the CDR3 is TGTGCCAGCAGTTTTTGGGGATCCGAGCAGTACTTC. Amino acids: CASSFWGSEQYF.

The chain uses TRBV19 and TRBJ1-2, with D perhaps TRBD1 (5 bases). This CDR3 has 16 amino acids. V dropped 3 bases and J dropped 2 bases, with 16 bases sitting between them. Germline-derived CDR1 and CDR2 are LNHDA and SQIVND (reference sequence). CDR3 in DNA: TGTGCCAGTAGTATGTCTGGGGGTATGGGGAACTATGGCTACACCTTC. It yields the protein CASSMSGGMGNYGYTF.

Concerning this clone: At one of its ends the junction is not consistent with the germline gene, which may arise from a read error. The gene calls are TRBV28 and TRBJ1-2; no clear D gene. This CDR3 contains 12 residues. From germline, CDR1 is MDHEN and CDR2 SYDVKM. CDR3 DNA: TGTGCCAGCAGTCCCCCCGGCGGCCCGGACCTCTTC. It specifies CASSPPGGPDLF.

The chain has TRBV11-3 and TRBJ2-7; 7 bases agree with TRBD1. The ends lost 7 bases at V and 3 bases at J; junction bases unmatched: 24. The V gene's germline CDR1 is SGHNT and CDR2 YENEEA. This CDR3 is built from 19 residues. The CDR3 reads CASIPPVKGQWIAGYEQYF. In DNA form, the CDR3 reads TGTGCCAGCATCCCTCCAGTAAAGGGACAGTGGATTGCTGGCTACGAGCAGTACTTC. Full variable domain (outside the CDR3, taken from reference TRBV11-3 and TRBJ2-7): EAGVVQSPRYKIIEKKQPVAFWCNPISGHNTLYWYLQNLGQGPELLIRYENEEAVDDSQLPKDRFSAERLKGVDSTLKIQPAELGDSAVYLCASIPPVKGQWIAGYEQYFGPGTRLTVT.

This clone was detected once. V is TRBV29-1 and J is TRBJ2-1, with TRBD1 as a possible D gene (5 bases). This CDR3 has 11 amino acids. CDR1 SQVTM and CDR2 ANQGSEA come from the germline V gene. V lost 4 bases, J lost 12 bases, and 13 bases lay in between. The CDR3 loop reads CSVGLQGWQFF. In nucleotides, the CDR3 is TGCAGCGTTGGTTTGCAGGGATGGCAGTTCTTC.

V and J are TRBV5-5 and TRBJ2-7; perhaps TRBD1 as D (6 bases). The V end lost 6 bases, the J end lost 0 bases, and 16 bases lay between the germline ends. CDR3 size: 15 residues. Germline V gene sequence: CDR1 SGHKS, CDR2 YYEKEE (reference sequence). The CDR3 DNA reads TGTGCCAGCACCCGCACCCAGGGGCTCTCCTACGAGCAGTACTTC. As protein: CASTRTQGLSYEQYF.

The rearrangement links TRBV27 to TRBJ2-1; 10 nucleotides agree with TRBD2. Trimming cost V 7 bases and J 7 bases; bases outside gene matches: 13. Germline-derived CDR1 and CDR2 are MNHEY and SMNVEV (reference sequence). The CDR3 spans 16 residues. The CDR3 sequence is CASTPRGLAGANEQFF. CDR3 coding DNA: TGTGCCAGCACCCCACGAGGGCTAGCGGGGGCTAATGAGCAGTTCTTC.

A word on this clone: This sample includes further DNA sequences coding for the same CDR3. The rearrangement links TRBV9 to TRBJ1-4; D may be TRBD1 (5 bases). This CDR3 contains 14 residues. Germline V gene sequence: CDR1 SGDLS, CDR2 YYNGEE. The V and J ends lost 0 bases and 8 bases respectively, with 11 bases between them. CDR3 region: CASSVGGSSEKLFF. For the CDR3, the DNA is TGTGCCAGCAGCGTAGGGGGGTCGAGCGAAAAACTGTTTTTT.

This clone was seen a single time. The chain employs TRBV30 and TRBJ1-6; D might be TRBD1 (6 bases). The germline V and J ends were trimmed by 2 bases and 7 bases, with 15 bases remaining between them. The CDR3 sequence is 15 residues long. Germline-derived CDR1 and CDR2 are GTSNPN and SVGIG (reference sequence). The CDR3 loop is CAWSSRGTLNSPLHF. The CDR3 DNA reads as TGTGCCTGGAGTTCAAGGGGGACCCTAAATTCACCCCTCCACTTT.

The chain has TRBV6-6 and TRBJ1-1; D possibly corresponds to TRBD1 (5 bases). The CDR3 runs 14 residues. Trimming took 0 bases from V and 5 from J, leaving 10 bases between them. CDR1 and CDR2 from the germline V gene are MNHNY and SVGAGI (reference sequence). The CDR3 DNA reads as TGTGCCAGCAGTTACTCGTTTGAGGGGACTGAAGCTTTCTTT. Translated: CASSYSFEGTEAFF.

The genes are TRBV10-3 and TRBJ2-2, with D possibly TRBD2 on 5 matching bases. CDR1 and CDR2 from the germline V gene are ENHRY and SYGVKD. The CDR3 length is 12 residues. The V and J ends lost 8 bases and 2 bases respectively, with 6 bases between them. The CDR3 nucleotides are TGTGCCATCGGGAGTAACACCGGGGAGCTGTTTTTT. Amino acid sequence: CAIGSNTGELFF.

The V and J genes are TRBV7-3 and TRBJ2-1, with D unclear. Germline CDR1 and CDR2: SGHTA and FQGTGA. This CDR3 has 14 amino acids. V was cut by 7 bases and J by 3 bases, with 13 bases left in between. As DNA, the CDR3 is TGTGCCAGCATAGTACCTCGGCGCTACAATGAGCAGTTCTTC. Translation: CASIVPRRYNEQFF.

The J gene is TRBJ2-1, the V gene TRBV5-1; D is unresolved. The CDR3 sequence is 15 residues long. V was shortened by 3 bases and J by 9 bases, with 19 bases between the two germline ends. Germline V lookup: CDR1 SGHRS, CDR2 YFSETQ. The CDR3 DNA is TGCGCCAGCAGCTCCTCAGCCGCAGTTAGAGGTGAGCAGTTCTTC. Translated, it gives CASSSSAAVRGEQFF.

This rearrangement joins TRBV28 to TRBJ2-7; D possibly corresponds to TRBD2 (7 bases). The CDR3 spans 20 residues. CDR1 MDHEN and CDR2 SYDVKM come from the germline V gene. The germline V and J ends were trimmed by 6 bases and 0 bases, with 30 bases remaining between them. The CDR3 loop reads CASRNLLGGGPVFSSYEQYF. The CDR3 region has the DNA TGTGCCAGCAGAAACCTCCTAGGGGGAGGGCCAGTCTTCAGCTCCTACGAGCAGTACTTC.

The V and J genes are TRBV30 and TRBJ1-2; D call uncertain. The CDR3 has 11 residues. With 0 bases removed from V and 4 bases from J, the gap between germline ends came to 3 bases. Germline-derived CDR1 and CDR2 are GTSNPN and SVGIG (reference sequence). The CDR3 coding sequence is TGTGCCTGGAGTGTATCCTATGGCTACACCTTC. Encoded protein: CAWSVSYGYTF.

This clone was detected once. The chain combines TRBV5-1 with TRBJ2-7, with TRBD1 identical over 9 bases. Germline CDR1 SGHRS, CDR2 YFSETQ. CDR3 length: 16 amino acids. The J segment lost 5 bases and the V segment lost 1 base, leaving 10 bases of the junction unmatched. The CDR3 DNA sequence: TGCGCCAGCAGCTTGTTACCCGGGACAGGGTCCCACGAGCAGTACTTC. Its protein is CASSLLPGTGSHEQYF.

In this sample, this clone turned up once. This chain links TRBV6-1 with TRBJ1-1; 7 nucleotides align to TRBD1. The junction had 4 bases not matched to a gene; V was cut back by 2 bases and J by 1 base. The CDR3 loop spans 15 amino acids. In germline, CDR1 is MNHNS, CDR2 SASEGT. The CDR3 coding sequence is TGTGCCAGCAGTGAACAGGGGGAGGCGAACACTGAAGCTTTCTTT. It translates to CASSEQGEANTEAFF.

The gene calls are TRBV10-1 and TRBJ2-5; tentatively, D is TRBD2 (6 bases). The DNA matches TRBJ2-7 better at its end, which makes the J call doubtful. Germline V CDR1 and CDR2: WNHNN, SYGVQD (reference sequence). This CDR3 region has 13 residues. CDR3 residues: CASSPGLTYEQYF. CDR3 DNA: TGCGCCAGCAGTCCCGGACTAACCTACGAGCAGTACTTC.

This clone appeared a single time. The chain combines TRBV19 with TRBJ1-1; 9 bases line up with TRBD1. Unmatched junction bases numbered 6, after V lost 5 bases and J lost 5 bases. This CDR3 contains 14 residues. Germline CDR1 is LNHDA and CDR2 is SQIVND (reference sequence). The CDR3 nucleotides are TGTGCCAGTAGTTTACAGGGGGCGTCGACTGAAGCTTTCTTT. It encodes CASSLQGASTEAFF.

The chain uses TRBV18 and TRBJ2-7; 7 positions agree with TRBD2. The germline V gene has CDR1 KGHSH and CDR2 LQKENI. Trimming removed 6 bases from V and 2 bases from J; junction bases left unmatched: 7. The CDR3 runs 14 residues. The CDR3 region is CASSRASGTYEQYF. The CDR3 DNA reads TGTGCCAGCTCTCGTGCAAGCGGGACCTACGAGCAGTACTTC.